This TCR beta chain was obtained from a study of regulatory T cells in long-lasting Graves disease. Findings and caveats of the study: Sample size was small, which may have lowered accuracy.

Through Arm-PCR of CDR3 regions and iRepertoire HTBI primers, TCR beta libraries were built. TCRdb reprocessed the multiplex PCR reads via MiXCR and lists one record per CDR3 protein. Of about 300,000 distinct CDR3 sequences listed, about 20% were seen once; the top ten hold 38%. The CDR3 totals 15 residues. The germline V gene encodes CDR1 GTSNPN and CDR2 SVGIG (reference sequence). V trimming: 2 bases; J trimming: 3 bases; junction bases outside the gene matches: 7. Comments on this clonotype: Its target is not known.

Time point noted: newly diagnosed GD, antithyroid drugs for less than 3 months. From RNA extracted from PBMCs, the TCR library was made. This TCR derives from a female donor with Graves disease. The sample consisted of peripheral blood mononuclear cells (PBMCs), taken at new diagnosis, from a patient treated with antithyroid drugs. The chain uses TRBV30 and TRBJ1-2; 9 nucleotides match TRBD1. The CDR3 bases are TGTGCCTGGAGTCCCACAGGGGGCGAATACTATGGCTACACCTTC. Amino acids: CAWSPTGGEYYGYTF.